This record looks at one TCR beta chain sequence and its context. 60 Vbeta and 13 Jbeta primers were used in PCR. Clones were read by immunoSEQ multiplex PCR, and TCRdb kept only the in-frame ones, dropping some. This table lists roughly 77,000 clones. The data stem from a study of cytomegalovirus exposure and HLA in healthy donors. Study in general: Unique TCR beta sequences numbering approximately 120 million came from about 179 million T cells in an earlier analysis.

The V segment lost 3 bases and the J segment 4 bases; nucleotides outside the gene matches: 11. The CDR3 is 16 residues long. From germline, CDR1 is MNHEY and CDR2 SMNVEV (reference sequence). The V and J genes are TRBV27 and TRBJ2-7; the match to TRBD1 covers 8 bases. The sequenced material came from PBMCs. This clonotype originated in a young man in good health and CMV-seronegative. CDR3 sequence (DNA): TGTGCCAGCAGTTTTGTCTCCGGACAGGGTGTTTACGAGCAGTACTTC. Translated, it gives CASSFVSGQGVYEQYF.